The clone carrying this T cell receptor beta chain was seen a handful of times. The antigen remains unidentified. Generated by immunoSEQ multiplex PCR, the TCRdb table keeps only in-frame clones and is missing some. This sample carries approximately 82,000 clones, roughly 85% of them seen once, and the ten largest clones take roughly 2%. Germline CDR1 reads MNHNS; CDR2 reads SASEGT. CDR3 size: 14 residues. Trimming left V 6 bases short and J 3 bases short, with 14 bases between. This sample is part of a study of a mutant IDH1 vaccine in newly diagnosed glioma. Specified time point: week 23, last vaccination. Vaccinated patients received 300 ug of mutant IDH1 20-mer peptide per dose, with topical imiquimod. The donors had new WHO grade 3 or 4 astrocytomas; these were IDH1-mutant and ATRX-lost.

This sequence originates from a young man with glioma. Some clones in this sample may be carry-over from other donors' samples. The sequences come from PBMCs, collected from a glioma patient whose treatment included an IDH1 peptide vaccine. The chain carries TRBV6-1 and TRBJ1-1; D may be TRBD1 (5 bases). Here the CDR3 DNA reads TGTGCCAGCAGCCGTCAGGGATGGGACACTGAAGCTTTCTTT. Amino acids: CASSRQGWDTEAFF.